A single sample is the source of the 29 T cell receptor beta chains below, sequenced in a study of blood T cells in healthy people across ages. Through a sample-barcoded 5' primer and a J-beta primer mix, a second PCR was run for roughly 7 to 12 cycles. TCRdb re-analysed the 5' RACE reads in MiXCR, keeping a single row per CDR3 protein. The repertoire includes some 1.7 million distinct CDR3 sequences, roughly 30% of them detected once, and approximately 7.7% sits in the top ten. The sequenced sample consisted of blood. The receptors were gathered from a woman under 40 in good health.

This clonotype was detected many times. The rearrangement links TRBV18 to TRBJ2-2; 8 bases align to TRBD1. Unmatched junction bases numbered 12, after V lost 4 bases and J lost 8 bases. Germline CDR1 and CDR2: KGHSH and LQKENI. This CDR3 region has 16 residues. CDR3 nucleotides: TGTGCCAGCTCACTTACCGGGACAGGACGAACAGGGGAGCTGTTTTTT. Its translation is CASSLTGTGRTGELFF.

This clonotype showed up many times. The chain has TRBV3-1 and TRBJ2-5; TRBD1 aligns across 8 bases. The ends lost 3 bases at V and 1 base at J; junction bases unmatched: 4. This CDR3 has 15 residues. CDR1 LGHDT and CDR2 YNNKEL come from the germline V gene (reference sequence). The CDR3: CASSHWTGSQETQYF. DNA of the CDR3: TGTGCCAGCAGCCACTGGACAGGGTCCCAAGAGACCCAGTACTTC.

A word on this clonotype: Relative to the germline gene, one junction end is altered; a read error may explain this. The J gene is TRBJ1-1, the V gene TRBV20-1; 9 bases align to TRBD1. Germline V CDR1 and CDR2: DFQATT, SNEGSKA (reference sequence). CDR3 size: 12 residues. The CDR3 coding sequence is TGTAGTGTTCCGGGACAGGGTGCGGAAGCGTTCTTT. It yields the protein CSVPGQGAEAFF.

Notes on this clonotype: A clone one base away is much larger, so this may be a read error. The genes are TRBV10-3 and TRBJ2-1; 7 bases are a match to TRBD1. CDR1 and CDR2 from the germline V gene are ENHRY and SYGVKD. CDR3 length: 17 amino acids. Trimming cost V 5 bases and J 5 bases; bases outside gene matches: 15. CDR3 amino acids: CAISYATGTSRNNEQFF. CDR3 bases: TGTGCCATCAGTTACGCGACAGGGACATCTCGAAACAATGAGCAGTTCTTC.

This chain uses TRBV11-2 with TRBJ2-7; TRBD2 might be the D (7 bases). There are 19 residues in the CDR3. CDR1 SGHAT and CDR2 FQNNGV come from the germline V gene. V was clipped by 3 bases and J by 0 bases, with 24 bases between them. CDR3 in amino acids: CASSLGGGLTTISSYEQYF. The CDR3 nucleotides read TGTGCCAGCAGCTTGGGGGGGGGGCTGACTACTATATCCTCCTACGAGCAGTACTTC. Full variable domain (missing parts from reference TRBV11-2 and TRBJ2-7): EAGVAQSPRYKIIEKRQSVAFWCNPISGHATLYWYQQILGQGPKLLIQFQNNGVVDDSQLPKDRFSAERLKGVDSTLKIQPAKLEDSAVYLCASSLGGGLTTISSYEQYFGPGTRLTVT.

This clonotype was seen more than once but under ten times. This chain uses TRBV7-9 with TRBJ2-3, with 9 positions matching TRBD2. CDR3 length: 17 amino acids. Germline-derived CDR1 and CDR2 are SEHNR and FQNEAQ (reference sequence). V trimming: 5 bases; J trimming: 1 base; junction bases outside the gene matches: 10. Here the CDR3 DNA reads TGTGCCAGCAGCCCAGAGGCCCAGCGGGGGGGCACAGATACGCAGTATTTT. This sequence encodes CASSPEAQRGGTDTQYF.

A note on this clonotype: The conserved final phenylalanine or tryptophan is absent from the CDR3, which likely points to a read error. The chain has TRBV6-5 and TRBJ1-5; D is unresolved. CDR1 and CDR2 from the germline V gene are MNHEY and SVGAGI. The CDR3 runs 13 residues. V dropped 2 bases and J dropped 7 bases, with 9 bases sitting between them. The CDR3 here is CASSYGPRQPQHV. The DNA of the CDR3 is TGTGCCAGCAGTTACGGCCCTAGGCAGCCCCAGCATGTT.

This chain links TRBV9 with TRBJ1-3; no definite D call. Germline CDR1 and CDR2: SGDLS and YYNGEE. Trimming removed 3 bases at V and 0 bases at J, with 13 bases between. The CDR3 has 16 amino acids. Here the CDR3 reads CASSEAPRLSGNTIYF. Written as DNA, the CDR3 is TGTGCCAGCAGCGAAGCCCCCCGGCTCTCTGGAAACACCATATATTTT.

This clonotype showed up many times. The chain carries TRBV5-1 and TRBJ1-6, with D tentatively TRBD1 (5 bases). Trimming removed 4 bases from V and 5 bases from J, with 16 bases in between. Germline assignment: CDR1 SGHRS and CDR2 YFSETQ. The CDR3 is 16 residues long. The CDR3 DNA is TGCGCCAGCAGCCAACAGGTGGCCCTCGATAATTCACCCCTCCACTTT. Translating gives CASSQQVALDNSPLHF.

This clonotype was counted a few times. The chain is built from TRBV25-1 and TRBJ2-4; 8 positions agree with TRBD1. The CDR3 covers 14 residues. The germline V gene has CDR1 MGHDK and CDR2 SYGVNS. Trimming cost V 7 bases and J 13 bases; bases outside gene matches: 15. The CDR3 protein is CASTDRGLYNEQYF. The CDR3 DNA reads TGTGCCAGCACCGACAGGGGTTTATACAATGAGCAGTACTTC.

The V call is TRBV3-1, the J call TRBJ2-4, with D maybe TRBD2 (5 bases). The germline gives CDR1 LGHDT, CDR2 YNNKEL (reference sequence). The CDR3 totals 16 residues. Trimming stripped 6 bases from V and 13 bases from J, with 28 bases between. The CDR3 DNA reads as TGTGCCAGCAGTTGGTCCTCTAGCACTTTATACAATGAGCAGTACTTC. Residues: CASSWSSSTLYNEQYF.

J is TRBJ2-1 and V is TRBV4-2; D possibly corresponds to TRBD2 (6 bases). V lost 3 bases and J 4 bases, leaving 16 bases between the germline ends. This CDR3 is built from 16 residues. Germline CDR1 is LGHNA and CDR2 is YNFKEQ. This chain's CDR3 is CASSHALAGRYNEQFF. In nucleotides, the CDR3 is TGTGCCAGCAGCCATGCCCTTGCGGGGAGGTACAATGAGCAGTTCTTC.

A word on this clonotype: A much bigger clone sits one base away, suggesting this may be a read error. The chain uses TRBV7-2 and TRBJ2-5; TRBD2 is a possible D gene (6 bases). CDR3 size: 14 residues. The V end lost 8 bases, the J end lost 2 bases, and 15 bases lay between the germline ends. The germline CDR1 and CDR2 sequences are SGHTA and FQGNSA. The CDR3 spells CASGEDTTQETQYF. In DNA form, the CDR3 reads TGTGCCAGCGGGGAGGACACAACACAAGAGACCCAGTACTTC. Based on the CDR3 plus reference TRBV7-2 and TRBJ2-5, the full variable domain is GAGVSQSPSNKVTEKGKDVELRCDPISGHTALYWYRQSLGQGLEFLIYFQGNSAPDKSGLPSDRFSAERTGGSVSTLTIQRTQQEDSAVYLCASGEDTTQETQYFGPGTRLLVL.

This clonotype has more than one count but fewer than ten. The chain is built from TRBV20-1 and TRBJ2-2; no clear D. CDR3 length equals 13 residues. Trimming cost V 6 bases and J 1 base, with 9 bases left between them. Germline V gives CDR1 DFQATT, CDR2 SNEGSKA (reference sequence). The DNA for the CDR3 is TGCAGTGCCCCTGACGTGAACACCGGGGAGCTGTTTTTT. Amino acids: CSAPDVNTGELFF.

This clonotype was seen only once. This CDR3 fails to terminate in the conserved phenylalanine or tryptophan, so it likely reflects a read error. The chain has TRBV2 and TRBJ2-4, with D maybe TRBD1 (6 bases). TRBJ2-7 matches the DNA end more closely, so the J call is doubtful. Germline V gene lookup returns CDR1 SNHLY and CDR2 FYNNEI. CDR3 length: 12 residues. The chain's CDR3 is CASKGQNYEQYL. CDR3 nucleotides: TGTGCCAGCAAGGGACAAAACTACGAGCAGTACCTC.

This chain connects TRBV20-1 to TRBJ1-3, with a possible D match to TRBD1 (5 bases). Germline V gives CDR1 DFQATT, CDR2 SNEGSKA (reference sequence). CDR3 length: 14 amino acids. Trimming shortened V by 6 bases and J by 2 bases, and 14 bases separated the two germline ends. This CDR3 reads CSALGQTPGNTIYF. CDR3 DNA: TGCAGTGCCCTCGGACAAACTCCTGGAAACACCATATATTTT.

This clonotype was counted at least ten times. The J gene is TRBJ2-5, the V gene TRBV28, with 8 bases that match TRBD1. The CDR3 is 14 amino acids. V dropped 5 bases and J dropped 4; count of bases not matched to a gene: 6. Germline-derived CDR1 and CDR2 are MDHEN and SYDVKM. The CDR3 DNA follows: TGTGCCAGCAGTCATGACAGGGGCAGAGAGACCCAGTACTTC. Encoded protein: CASSHDRGRETQYF.

The chain uses TRBV7-2 and TRBJ2-5; 9 bases are a match to TRBD1. There are 15 residues in the CDR3. V dropped 3 bases and J dropped 4; count of bases not matched to a gene: 6. Germline V lookup: CDR1 SGHTA, CDR2 FQGNSA. DNA of the CDR3: TGTGCCAGCAGCTTCCTAACAGGGGGCAGAGAGACCCAGTACTTC. It encodes CASSFLTGGRETQYF.

A remark on this clonotype: The junction and the germline gene differ at one end; a read error may be behind it. This chain links TRBV29-1 with TRBJ2-1, with D unresolved. This CDR3 comprises 15 residues. From germline, CDR1 is SQVTM and CDR2 ANQGSEA. The CDR3 loop reads CTVDGELSSYNEQFF. The CDR3 nucleotides are TGCACCGTTGACGGAGAACTAAGCTCCTACAATGAGCAGTTCTTC.

The chain combines TRBV5-1 with TRBJ2-1, with 10 bases lining up with TRBD1. CDR1 is SGHRS, CDR2 YFSETQ, per germline. The CDR3 consists of 14 residues. Unmatched junction bases numbered 8, after V lost 6 bases and J lost 8 bases. CDR3 amino acids: CASTRDRGSDEQFF. The CDR3 bases are TGCGCCAGCACAAGGGACAGGGGTAGCGATGAGCAGTTCTTC.

This clonotype has more than one count but fewer than ten. The chain is built from TRBV6-5 and TRBJ2-3; maybe TRBD2 (6 bases). The length of the CDR3 is 14 residues. CDR1 and CDR2 from the germline V gene are MNHEY and SVGAGI. The germline V and J ends were trimmed by 8 bases and 3 bases, with 15 bases remaining between them. The DNA of the CDR3 is TGTGCCAGCCGTTTGGCGGGAAGGACAGATACGCAGTATTTT. Residues: CASRLAGRTDTQYF.

The chain has TRBV9 and TRBJ2-3; D unclear. Trimming took 2 bases from V and 2 from J, leaving 12 bases between them. This CDR3 has 15 amino acids. The germline CDR1 and CDR2 sequences are SGDLS and YYNGEE. The DNA for the CDR3 is TGTGCCAGCAGCGTCAGCGTGGAACTCACAGATACGCAGTATTTT. This codes for CASSVSVELTDTQYF.

The V gene is TRBV6-2 or TRBV6-3, the J gene TRBJ2-1; 11 bases agree with TRBD2. Germline-derived CDR1 and CDR2 are MNHEY and SVGEGT. Trimming cost V 6 bases and J 8 bases; bases outside gene matches: 6. The CDR3 contains 14 residues. The CDR3 spells CASRISGRGDEQFF. DNA of the CDR3: TGTGCCAGCAGAATTAGCGGGAGGGGCGATGAGCAGTTCTTC.

The table lists this clonotype with a few counts. This chain connects TRBV6-1 to TRBJ2-4; 8 bases fit TRBD1. Germline trimming cut 6 bases from V and 7 bases from J; bases unmatched to any gene: 8. CDR3 length: 14 amino acids. From germline, CDR1 is MNHNS and CDR2 SASEGT. The CDR3 here is CASRDLTGVNIQYF. CDR3 coding DNA: TGTGCCAGCAGGGACCTGACAGGGGTGAACATTCAGTACTTC.

The chain links TRBV5-1 to TRBJ2-3, with D perhaps matching TRBD1 (5 bases). This CDR3 comprises 16 residues. V was clipped by 5 bases and J by 1 base, with 17 bases between them. CDR1 is SGHRS, CDR2 YFSETQ, per germline. DNA for the CDR3: TGCGCCAGCAGGTTAAGTCTCTTGGGGCGCACAGATACGCAGTATTTT. Its protein is CASRLSLLGRTDTQYF.

This clonotype was detected a few times. The chain carries TRBV20-1 and TRBJ2-1; 7 bases agree with TRBD1. The CDR3 has 15 residues. Per the germline V gene, CDR1 is DFQATT and CDR2 is SNEGSKA (reference sequence). With V trimmed by 0 bases and J by 2 bases, 4 bases remained unmatched. The chain's CDR3 is CSARDHRGPYNEQFF. CDR3 sequence (DNA): TGCAGTGCTAGAGATCACAGGGGACCCTACAATGAGCAGTTCTTC.

This clonotype was counted many times. V is TRBV29-1 and J is TRBJ1-2; no firm D call. Germline lookup yields CDR1 SQVTM and CDR2 ANQGSEA. This CDR3 spans 11 amino acids. Trimming cost V 8 bases and J 6 bases, with 13 bases left between them. CDR3 in amino acids: CSIFTADGYTF. DNA for the CDR3: TGCAGCATCTTCACTGCCGATGGCTACACCTTC.

This clonotype was found many times. J is TRBJ2-3 and V is TRBV7-2; 10 bases line up with TRBD2. Germline CDR1 and CDR2: SGHTA and FQGNSA. The V and J ends lost 5 bases and 1 base, in that order; junction bases with no gene match: 9. The CDR3 loop spans 17 amino acids. CDR3 region: CASSPPTGTSGTDTQYF. The DNA for the CDR3 is TGTGCCAGCAGCCCTCCAACCGGGACTAGCGGCACAGATACGCAGTATTTT.

V usage is TRBV7-2 and J usage is TRBJ1-2; 10 positions agree with TRBD1. After removal of 0 bases from V and 3 bases from J, the junction contained 4 bases not matched to a gene. This CDR3 is built from 16 residues. Germline-derived CDR1 and CDR2 are SGHTA and FQGNSA. The CDR3 reads CASSLAPGQGDYGYTF. CDR3 nucleotide sequence: TGTGCCAGCAGCTTAGCACCAGGACAGGGGGACTATGGCTACACCTTC.